The entry that follows covers one TCR beta chain sequence. Its matching antigen is unknown. TCRdb reprocessed the PCR reads via MiXCR and lists one record per CDR3 protein. This sample has fewer than 25,000 distinct CDR3 sequences; 50% to 65% occur once, and the top ten carry about 1%. This record comes from a study of vaccination and CD4 T cells after COVID-19. Across the whole study: SARS-CoV-2 was confirmed by nasal swab PCR; disease was mild in several, severe in one. Sampling after COVID took place at a median of around 91 days (range 35 to 161) following diagnosis. Study conclusions and caveats: A median of roughly 87% of reactive clones, in convalescent patients, became evident only post-vaccination. Looking at convalescent patients, 304 of their 307 vaccine-specific clones were spike mono-reactive.

The trim removed 0 bases at V and 6 bases at J, leaving 8 bases unmatched. CDR1 and CDR2 from the germline V gene are DFQATT and SNEGSKA (reference sequence). CDR3 length: 15 amino acids. The rearrangement joins TRBV20-1 to TRBJ2-1; 7 bases agree with TRBD2. The sequenced sample was CD4+ T cells from blood, obtained before SARS-CoV-2 vaccination. The TCR sequence derives from a human donor who had recovered from COVID-19. CDR3 amino acids: CSARDPSGRGNEQFF. As DNA, the CDR3 is TGCAGTGCTAGAGACCCTAGCGGACGGGGCAATGAGCAGTTCTTC.